The 2 T cell receptor beta chains below were found in one sample sequenced in a study of low-dose radiotherapy and immunotherapy resistance in tumors. Sample time point: before trial treatment. Gene-specific TRAV and TRBV primers were used for first-strand cDNA, covering alpha and beta chains. The authors ran around 19 PCR cycles to amplify TCRs with a constant-region primer and V-primer adapter. TCRdb analysed the reads with MiXCR anew, one entry per CDR3 protein. The sample has tens of thousands of distinct CDR3 sequences; 18% are singletons. Specimen: PBMCs, collected before treatment. These receptors were collected from a male donor with prostate cancer.

A remark on this clonotype: A far larger clone is only one base removed, so a read error is likely. CDR3 amino acids: CASSFQTHYYSYNEQYF. In DNA form, the CDR3 reads TGTGCCAGCAGCTTTCAGACGCATTACTACTCCTACAATGAGCAGTACTTC. The V and J genes are TRBV5-8 and TRBJ2-7; D is uncertain. Germline V gene data show CDR1 as SGHTS and CDR2 as YDEGEE. Trimming took 2 bases from V and 7 from J, leaving 25 bases between them. The CDR3 length is 17 residues.

This clonotype was recorded many times. V usage is TRBV19 and J usage is TRBJ2-3; TRBD1 agrees at 9 bases. Germline CDR1 reads LNHDA; CDR2 reads SQIVND (reference sequence). The CDR3 consists of 14 residues. The V segment lost 9 bases and the J segment 5 bases; nucleotides outside the gene matches: 9. CDR3 sequence: CASSRDRDQDTQYF. The CDR3 DNA is TGTGCCAGCTCCCGGGACAGGGACCAAGATACGCAGTATTTT.